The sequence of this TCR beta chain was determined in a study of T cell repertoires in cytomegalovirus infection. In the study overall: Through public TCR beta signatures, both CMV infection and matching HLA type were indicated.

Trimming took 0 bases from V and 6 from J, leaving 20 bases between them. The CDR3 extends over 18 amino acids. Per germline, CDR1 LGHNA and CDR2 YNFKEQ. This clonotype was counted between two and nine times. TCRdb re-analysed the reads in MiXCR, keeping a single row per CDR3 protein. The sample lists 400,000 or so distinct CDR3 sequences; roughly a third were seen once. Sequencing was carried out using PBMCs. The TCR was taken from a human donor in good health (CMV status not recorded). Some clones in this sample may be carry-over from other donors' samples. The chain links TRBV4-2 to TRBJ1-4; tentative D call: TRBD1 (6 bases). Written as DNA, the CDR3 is TGTGCCAGCAGCCAAGATGGAAACAGGGAGATCGTTGATGAAAAACTGTTTTTT. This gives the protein CASSQDGNREIVDEKLFF.